The 24 T cell receptor beta chains given below trace back to one sample, sequenced in a study of cytomegalovirus exposure and HLA in healthy donors. PCR amplification relied on 60 Vbeta primers (plus 13 Jbeta primers). Measured with immunoSEQ multiplex PCR; TCRdb has only the in-frame clones, and not every one. The sample contains about 140,000 clones, around 83% of which appear only once. The sequencing input was PBMCs. The source is a woman in her forties or fifties in good health and CMV-seropositive.

This chain joins TRBV28 and TRBJ1-1, with D possibly matching TRBD1 (6 bases). V was clipped by 6 bases and J by 0 bases, with 17 bases between them. In germline, CDR1 is MDHEN, CDR2 SYDVKM. The CDR3 is 16 residues long. The CDR3 sequence: CASRRNRVRMNTEAFF. For the CDR3, the DNA is TGTGCCAGCAGACGTAACAGGGTAAGAATGAACACTGAAGCTTTCTTT.

V and J are TRBV5-6 and TRBJ1-5, with D tentatively TRBD1 (5 bases). This CDR3 has 15 residues. Trimming took off 0 bases at V and 6 bases at J, with 13 bases between the two ends. CDR1 SGHDT and CDR2 YYEEEE come from the germline V gene. The CDR3 bases are TGTGCCAGCAGCTTGGCCAGGGCCCCTTCTCAGCCCCAGCATTTT. Amino acid sequence: CASSLARAPSQPQHF. Together with reference TRBV5-6 and TRBJ1-5, the CDR3 gives the full variable domain: DAGVTQSPTHLIKTRGQQVTLRCSPKSGHDTVSWYQQALGQGPQFIFQYYEEEERQRGNFPDRFSGHQFPNYSSELNVNALLLGDSALYLCASSLARAPSQPQHFGDGTRLSIL.

This clone was seen once. V usage is TRBV10-3 and J usage is TRBJ2-2; TRBD1 aligns across 8 bases. V gave up 8 bases and J gave up 2 bases; unmatched junction bases: 13. The CDR3 length is 17 residues. The germline CDR1 and CDR2 sequences are ENHRY and SYGVKD. CDR3 sequence: CAIALRQGAPNTGELFF. The CDR3 DNA sequence: TGTGCCATCGCCCTCCGTCAGGGGGCCCCTAACACCGGGGAGCTGTTTTTT.

The chain is built from TRBV9 and TRBJ2-1; D is unresolved. Germline V lookup: CDR1 SGDLS, CDR2 YYNGEE. This CDR3 spans 14 amino acids. Trimming pared 1 base from V and 2 bases from J, leaving 7 bases between. CDR3 in DNA: TGTGCCAGCAGCGTACAAACAGCCTACAATGAGCAGTTCTTC. Encoded protein: CASSVQTAYNEQFF.

The chain links TRBV5-6 to TRBJ2-7; 9 bases fit TRBD2. The V gene end was trimmed by 4 bases and the J gene end by 1 base; junction bases not matched to a gene: 9. Germline V gene sequence: CDR1 SGHDT, CDR2 YYEEEE. The CDR3 covers 16 residues. The CDR3 DNA sequence: TGTGCCAGCAGCGGGCCCGGGACTAGCACTTCCTACGAGCAGTACTTC. This sequence encodes CASSGPGTSTSYEQYF.

The gene calls are TRBV19 and TRBJ2-5; weak D call: TRBD1 (6 bases). The DNA end is a closer match to TRBJ2-7, so the J assignment may be wrong. Germline V gene data show CDR1 as LNHDA and CDR2 as SQIVND (reference sequence). This CDR3 spans 14 amino acids. CDR3 in DNA: TGTGCCAGTAGCCAGGGGCAGAACTCCTACGAGCAGTACTTC. This gives the protein CASSQGQNSYEQYF.

The chain couples TRBV5-6 to TRBJ1-1, with 8 bases that match TRBD1. The CDR3 is made up of 16 amino acids. Trimming at V came to 3 bases and at J to 0 bases, leaving 7 bases not matched to a gene. The germline V gene has CDR1 SGHDT and CDR2 YYEEEE. The CDR3 nucleotides read TGTGCCAGCAGCTACGCCTGGACAGGGCTGAACACTGAAGCTTTCTTT. Amino acid sequence: CASSYAWTGLNTEAFF.

The chain carries TRBV7-3 and TRBJ2-5; D gene ambiguous. The germline CDR1 and CDR2 sequences are SGHTA and FQGTGA. Trimming took off 1 base at V and 3 bases at J, with 9 bases between the two ends. CDR3 length: 14 residues. The CDR3 DNA is TGTGCCAGCAGCTTAAGAGGTCCCAAAGAGACCCAGTACTTC. This gives the protein CASSLRGPKETQYF.

J is TRBJ2-4 and V is TRBV7-6; D might be TRBD2 (6 bases). Trimming cost V 1 base and J 12 bases, with 13 bases left between them. In germline, CDR1 is SGHVS, CDR2 FNYEAQ. The CDR3 consists of 13 residues. The CDR3 nucleotides are TGTGCCAGCAGCTTAGTCGGCGGGGACCCTCAGTACTTC. This codes for CASSLVGGDPQYF. The variable domain in full, with the rest retrieved from reference TRBV7-6 and TRBJ2-4, is GAGVSQSPRYKVTKRGQDVALRCDPISGHVSLYWYRQALGQGPEFLTYFNYEAQQDKSGLPNDRFSAERPEGSISTLTIQRTEQRDSAMYRCASSLVGGDPQYFGAGTRLSVL.

This clone came up once. The chain uses TRBV20-1 and TRBJ2-7; D gene unclear. CDR1 and CDR2 from the germline V gene are DFQATT and SNEGSKA (reference sequence). CDR3 length: 11 amino acids. Trimming took 5 bases from V and 7 from J, leaving 12 bases between them. In DNA form, the CDR3 reads TGCAGTGCTCCTGACTCGTATGAGCAGTACTTC. Translated: CSAPDSYEQYF.

The chain couples TRBV10-3 to TRBJ2-7; 13 bases are a match to TRBD2. The CDR3 contains 16 residues. The junction had 5 bases not matched to a gene; V was cut back by 6 bases and J by 0 bases. Germline CDR1 and CDR2: ENHRY and SYGVKD. CDR3 amino acids: CAIRGTSGESSYEQYF. The DNA of the CDR3 is TGTGCCATCAGAGGGACTAGCGGGGAAAGCTCCTACGAGCAGTACTTC.

This clone appeared a few times. The gene calls are TRBV28 and TRBJ2-7, with D hard to call. The V end lost 6 bases, the J end lost 6 bases, and 12 bases lay between the germline ends. The CDR3 has 12 amino acids. Germline V CDR1 and CDR2: MDHEN, SYDVKM. The DNA of the CDR3 is TGTGCCAGCAGCCAGATCAGGTTCGAGCAGTACTTC. Translating gives CASSQIRFEQYF.

This chain uses TRBV2 with TRBJ2-5; D might be TRBD2 (6 bases). The J call could be wrong; TRBJ2-7 is a better fit for the DNA end. From germline, CDR1 is SNHLY and CDR2 FYNNEI. This CDR3 is built from 12 residues. DNA of the CDR3: TGTGCCAGCGAGGGACTCCCCTACGAGCAGTACTTC. This gives the protein CASEGLPYEQYF.

The chain couples TRBV2 to TRBJ2-3; TRBD1 matches 8 bases. The CDR3 spans 15 residues. Germline assignment: CDR1 SNHLY and CDR2 FYNNEI. The junction had 7 bases not matched to a gene; V was cut back by 2 bases and J by 6 bases. CDR3 in amino acids: CASSESTGDEDTQYF. The CDR3 DNA reads as TGTGCCAGCAGTGAATCGACAGGGGATGAGGATACGCAGTATTTT. The full variable domain, in which reference TRBV2 and TRBJ2-3 provide the parts outside the CDR3, is EPEVTQTPSHQVTQMGQEVILRCVPISNHLYFYWYRQILGQKVEFLVSFYNNEISEKSEIFDDQFSVERPDGSNFTLKIRSTKLEDSAMYFCASSESTGDEDTQYFGPGTRLTVL.

This clone has just a few counts. V is TRBV19 and J is TRBJ2-1, with 9 bases aligning to TRBD1. The trim removed 7 bases at V and 7 bases at J, leaving 11 bases unmatched. This CDR3 contains 15 residues. The germline gives CDR1 LNHDA, CDR2 SQIVND (reference sequence). CDR3 nucleotides: TGTGCCAGTAAAATGAGGGACAGGGCGAGGAATGAGCAGTTCTTC. It codes for CASKMRDRARNEQFF.

This clone occurred once. The chain uses TRBV7-8 and TRBJ2-7, with TRBD1 matching over 11 bases. V was clipped by 5 bases and J by 4 bases; unmatched bases: 4. CDR1 and CDR2 from the germline V gene are SGHVS and FQNEAQ. The CDR3 spans 14 residues. CDR3 DNA: TGTGCCAGCAGCCCCCGGGACAGGGGGTACGAGCAGTACTTC. It is translated as CASSPRDRGYEQYF. Full variable domain (outside the CDR3, taken from reference TRBV7-8 and TRBJ2-7): GAGVSQSPRYKVAKRGQDVALRCDPISGHVSLFWYQQALGQGPEFLTYFQNEAQLDKSGLPSDRFFAERPEGSVSTLKIQRTQQEDSAVYLCASSPRDRGYEQYFGPGTRLTVT.

This chain links TRBV4-3 with TRBJ2-3, with TRBD2 matching over 7 bases. This CDR3 comprises 16 residues. Germline assignment: CDR1 LGHNA and CDR2 YSLEER. Unmatched junction bases numbered 4, after V lost 0 bases and J lost 1 base. CDR3 DNA sequence: TGCGCCAGCAGCCAAGATAAGGGAGGGGGCACAGATACGCAGTATTTT. Encoded protein: CASSQDKGGGTDTQYF.

V usage is TRBV7-3 and J usage is TRBJ2-2; D is possibly TRBD1 (6 bases). Germline CDR1 and CDR2: SGHTA and FQGTGA. The ends were cut back, 11 bases at V and 3 bases at J, with 16 bases in the middle. CDR3 size: 14 residues. CDR3 protein: CACSRGTDTGELFF. The DNA of the CDR3 is TGTGCCTGCTCCAGGGGTACTGACACCGGGGAGCTGTTTTTT. Filled out from reference TRBV7-3 and TRBJ2-2, the complete variable domain reads GAGVSQTPSNKVTEKGKYVELRCDPISGHTALYWYRQSLGQGPEFLIYFQGTGAADDSGLPNDRFFAVRPEGSVSTLKIQRTERGDSAVYLCACSRGTDTGELFFGEGSRLTVL.

The genes are TRBV9 and TRBJ2-2; D not certain. Trimming took 0 bases from V and 6 from J, leaving 9 bases between them. The CDR3 loop spans 14 amino acids. The germline CDR1 and CDR2 sequences are SGDLS and YYNGEE. This CDR3 is CASSVVWQAGELFF. CDR3 bases: TGTGCCAGCAGCGTAGTATGGCAGGCCGGGGAGCTGTTTTTT.

The sample holds one count of this clone. The chain couples TRBV4-3 to TRBJ1-3; TRBD1 is a possible D gene (5 bases). This CDR3 region has 16 residues. Germline lookup yields CDR1 LGHNA and CDR2 YSLEER. Trimming took off 2 bases at V and 2 bases at J, with 13 bases between the two ends. The chain's CDR3 is CASSQYAGRTGNTIYF. The CDR3 bases are TGCGCCAGCAGCCAATACGCAGGGAGGACTGGAAACACCATATATTTT.

The V gene is TRBV7-2, the J gene TRBJ2-1, with 10 bases matching TRBD1. The junction had 9 bases not matched to a gene; V was cut back by 5 bases and J by 8 bases. Germline CDR1 and CDR2: SGHTA and FQGNSA. The CDR3 spans 15 residues. The CDR3 reads CASSIRQGAADEQFF. The DNA of the CDR3 is TGTGCCAGCAGCATTAGACAGGGGGCGGCTGATGAGCAGTTCTTC.

The V call is TRBV6-6, the J call TRBJ1-3; D is perhaps TRBD1 (5 bases). The length of the CDR3 is 14 residues. CDR1 and CDR2 (germline): MNHNY, SVGAGI (reference sequence). V was clipped by 7 bases and J by 0 bases, with 10 bases between them. DNA of the CDR3: TGTGCCAGCACGGGGGTCTTCTCTGGAAACACCATATATTTT. It translates to CASTGVFSGNTIYF.

This sequence joins TRBV6-5 and TRBJ2-7; possibly TRBD1 for D (6 bases). CDR1 is MNHEY, CDR2 SVGAGI, per germline. The CDR3 runs 14 residues. V lost 5 bases and J lost 4, with 15 bases in between. The CDR3: CASSEDNRVYEQYF. CDR3 bases: TGTGCCAGCAGTGAAGACAACAGGGTTTACGAGCAGTACTTC.

The rearrangement joins TRBV2 to TRBJ2-7; 7 bases are shared with TRBD1. The ends lost 6 bases at V and 6 bases at J; junction bases unmatched: 8. This CDR3 region has 13 residues. Germline assignment: CDR1 SNHLY and CDR2 FYNNEI. CDR3 in DNA: TGTGCCAGCAGCCCCGGGACAGAGAGCGAGCAGTACTTC. Its translation: CASSPGTESEQYF.